This T cell receptor (beta chain) was obtained from a study of T-cell memory formation after mild COVID-19 (dated by TCRdb to about 2021). Notes on the research overall: TCR sequence clusters from the two donors were found to be largely donor specific. Longitudinal TCRalpha and TCRbeta repertoire sequencing tracked T-cell clones expanding and contracting after mild COVID-19 in a couple of donors. Two young, previously healthy adult volunteers, one female and one male, were included in the cohort.

The sample holds a few counts of this clonotype. Its binding antigen is unknown. No base quality information exists; no much larger clone differs at one position. Reading the germline V gene (reference sequence) gives CDR1 SEHNR and CDR2 FQNEAQ. Deletion took 4 bases off V and 1 base off J, with a span of 13 bases between the germline ends. CDR3 length: 15 amino acids, cysteine to phenylalanine. CDR3 DNA only is kept here, 45 bases in frame from base 1. Sequencing used an Illumina NovaSeq 6000. TCRalpha and TCRbeta cDNA libraries were constructed by 5'RACE with constant-segment primers, with sample barcodes and unique molecular identifiers being introduced. RNA was extracted from every sample with Trizol reagent. The libraries were amplified in two PCR steps, and the second step added a second sample barcode and Illumina TruSeq adapters. The libraries were sequenced on an Illumina NovaSeq using 2 x 150 bp paired-end reads. On the study's bioinformatics: With migec v1.2.7, reads were demultiplexed and then collapsed into UMI-guided consensus sequences. Using mixcr v2.1.11, UMI consensuses were aligned to TRA and TRB V and J templates and then assembled into clonotypes. Clonotypes were classified as expanded or contracted when called significant by both edgeR and NoisET, with noise models trained on biological replicates. edgeR calls used a false discovery rate-adjusted p below 0.01 and a log2 fold-change threshold of 1. PCA with hierarchical clustering of max-normalized trajectories of the 1000 most abundant clonotypes was used as exploratory dynamics analysis. Each responding clone was given a CD4 or CD8 phenotype based on the CD4+ and CD8+ repertoires, which had been sequenced separately. TCRdb took the public reads, trimmed them with fastp at Q25, ran MiXCR for clone calling and kept in-frame beta chains. Each entry merges the rows of one CDR3 protein and shows their most common DNA and genes. The V and J calls were not made by the authors but by TCRdb's processing. For this sample the table gives about 390,000 distinct CDR3 sequences, of which approximately 21% were detected only once. Around 13% of the sample rests with the top ten.

Ficoll-Paque density gradient centrifugation was the method used to isolate PBMCs. Beyond this particular receptor, the publication reports: SARS-CoV-2 specificity of the second-wave clones peaking on day 37 was not confirmed. The study included only two mild cases, and larger cohorts that include severe cases with pre-infection samples were judged to be necessary. Some responding clones were found in pre-infection memory, which suggests that pre-existing cross-reactive memory T cells took part in the SARS-CoV-2 response. Clones that contracted from day 15 to 85 showed balanced CD4/CD8 phenotypes, whereas a second wave of clones that expanded from day 15 to 37 leaned towards CD4+. Contracting CD4+ clones were found mainly in CM and EM memory subsets, while CD8+ clones were enriched in EMRA.

The source material was PBMCs or a T cell subset sorted from them (not recorded which). This chain is built from TRBV7-9 and TRBJ1-1; the D segment could be TRBD1, given 5 matching bases. This receptor was taken from an adult woman who had mild COVID-19 (a few samples of this study predate the infection). The sample titles of this study are shuffled in the database, so cell type and time point are left out; the donor was told from shared clones. CDR3 protein: CASSSGGGANTEAFF. DNA sequence: TGTGCCAGCAGCTCCGGGGGAGGGGCGAACACTGAAGCTTTCTTT.